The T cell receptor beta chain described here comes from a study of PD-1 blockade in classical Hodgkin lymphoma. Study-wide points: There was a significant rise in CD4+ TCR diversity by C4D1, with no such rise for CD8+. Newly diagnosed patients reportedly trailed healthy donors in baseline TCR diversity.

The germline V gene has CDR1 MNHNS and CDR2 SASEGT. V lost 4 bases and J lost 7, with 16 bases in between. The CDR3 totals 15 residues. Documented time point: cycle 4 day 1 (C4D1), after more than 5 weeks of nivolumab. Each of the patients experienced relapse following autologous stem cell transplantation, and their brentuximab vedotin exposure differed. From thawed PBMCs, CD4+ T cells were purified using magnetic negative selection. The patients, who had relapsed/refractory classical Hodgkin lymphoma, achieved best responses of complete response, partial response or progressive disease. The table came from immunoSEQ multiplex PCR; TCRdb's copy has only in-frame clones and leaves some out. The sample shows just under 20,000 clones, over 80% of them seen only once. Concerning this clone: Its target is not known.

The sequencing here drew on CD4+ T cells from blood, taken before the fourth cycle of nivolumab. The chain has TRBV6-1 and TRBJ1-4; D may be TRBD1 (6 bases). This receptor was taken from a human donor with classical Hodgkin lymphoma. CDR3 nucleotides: TGTGCCAGCAGTGCCCGGACAGAAGCATTTGAAAAACTGTTTTTT. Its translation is CASSARTEAFEKLFF.